This TCR beta chain derives from a study of T cell responses to AZD1222 COVID-19 vaccine. Whole-study results and caveats: Researchers took repertoire samples only after the peak T cell response had come. Donor demographics were predominantly white British with a female majority; clonal diversity may be underestimated. Regions left unmutated in variants are reportedly the target of nearly half of spike-specific TCRs. Spike-specific TCR breadth and depth rose after two AZD1222 doses.

This clone appeared a few times. No antigen is known for it. TCRdb keeps only in-frame clones here, not all; method: immunoSEQ multiplex PCR. The sample shows about 75,000 clones, over 75% of them seen only once. The CDR3 has 13 amino acids. The V end was cut by 2 bases, the J end by 5 bases, with 7 bases between. The germline CDR1 and CDR2 sequences are LNHDA and SQIVND (reference sequence). J is TRBJ1-5 and V is TRBV19; unclear D gene. The sequence came from an adult who received the AZD1222 COVID-19 vaccine. This material consisted of peripheral blood, taken 28 days after the second AZD1222 dose. The CDR3 DNA sequence: TGTGCCAGTAGTATACGAAGGGATCAGCCCCAGCATTTT. Protein: CASSIRRDQPQHF.